A single TCR beta chain is shown here with its context. Methods used by the authors: Cell counts per sample came from amplifying reference gene primers. The repertoire was sequenced with immunoSEQ multiplex PCR; TCRdb's copy has only in-frame clones and lacks some. The DNA gave D and trimming, while V, J and clone size come from that table. The table has about 80,000 clones, roughly 80% seen once. These data are taken from a study of blood T cell repertoires in COVID-19. Study summary: Acute-phase and convalescent COVID-19 samples originated in the United States, Italy and Spain. The cDNA or gDNA used as material had been derived from T cells, B-cell-depleted T cells, or PBMCs.

V shed 0 bases, J shed 1 base, and the junction held 7 bases outside the gene matches. Germline V gene sequence: CDR1 KGHDR, CDR2 SFDVKD. The CDR3 loop spans 18 amino acids. The rearrangement joins TRBV24-1 to TRBJ2-5, with 10 positions matching TRBD2. The sequenced material came from peripheral blood. The sequence came from a woman aged 40-49 years with active or convalescent COVID-19. The CDR3 is CATSDLLWSGRAQETQYF. CDR3 bases: TGTGCCACCAGTGATTTGCTATGGAGCGGGAGGGCCCAAGAGACCCAGTACTTC.